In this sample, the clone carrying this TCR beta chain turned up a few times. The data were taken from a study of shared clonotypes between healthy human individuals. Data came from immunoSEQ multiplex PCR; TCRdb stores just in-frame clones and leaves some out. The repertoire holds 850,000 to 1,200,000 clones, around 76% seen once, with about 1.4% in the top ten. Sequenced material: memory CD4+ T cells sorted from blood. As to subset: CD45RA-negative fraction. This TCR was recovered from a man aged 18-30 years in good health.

The CDR3: CASSAGTGYEQYF. In DNA form, the CDR3 reads TGTGCCAGCAGCGCAGGGACCGGGTACGAGCAGTACTTC. The V call is TRBV5-6, the J call TRBJ2-7; tentatively, D is TRBD1 or TRBD2 (5 bases each). V lost 4 bases and J 4 bases, leaving 12 bases between the germline ends. The length of the CDR3 is 13 residues. CDR1 and CDR2 from the germline V gene are SGHDT and YYEEEE.